What follows describes a single TCR beta chain. The data were taken from a study of blood T cell repertoires in COVID-19. Trimming cost V 6 bases and J 9 bases; bases outside gene matches: 13. The length of the CDR3 is 15 residues. Per germline, CDR1 SNHLY and CDR2 FYNNEI. Original handling: The assay estimated nucleated cells by amplifying reference gene primers. Repertoires were generated with immunoSEQ multiplex PCR, while TCRdb's copy carries only in-frame clones and drops some. The D gene and trimming were derived from the DNA, and the V and J assignments and clone size from that table. The sample records around 280,000 clones, 75% to 90% being singletons.

J is TRBJ2-7 and V is TRBV2; 11 nucleotides agree with TRBD1. The origin of this receptor is a woman aged 50 to 60 who had recovered from COVID-19. The sequenced material came from peripheral blood. CDR3 DNA sequence: TGTGCCAGCAGCCAGACGGGACAGGGGGAGGTAAGGCAGTACTTC. Residues: CASSQTGQGEVRQYF.